One sample yielded the 9 T cell receptor beta chains listed below, sequenced in a study of OX40 agonist ivuxolimab in advanced cancers. The table came from immunoSEQ multiplex PCR; TCRdb's copy has only in-frame clones and leaves some out. The data hold about 39,000 clones, with approximately 75% observed a single time. Sample: CD4+ or CD8+ T cells sorted from blood, taken in a trial of the OX40 agonist ivuxolimab. The receptors shown here come from an adult with an advanced solid tumor such as melanoma, head and neck, liver or kidney cancer.

The chain joins TRBV9 to TRBJ2-5, with D tentatively TRBD2 (5 bases). CDR1 is SGDLS and CDR2 is YYNGEE in the germline V gene. The ends were cut back, 4 bases at V and 3 bases at J, with 16 bases in the middle. The CDR3 loop spans 15 amino acids. The CDR3 loop is CASSFNGGLKETQYF. The DNA for the CDR3 is TGTGCCAGCAGCTTCAATGGCGGGCTGAAAGAGACCCAGTACTTC.

The V and J genes are TRBV25-1 and TRBJ1-5; D gene ambiguous. The V gene's germline CDR1 is MGHDK and CDR2 SYGVNS. V was clipped by 5 bases and J by 7 bases, with 9 bases between them. The CDR3 is 12 amino acids. CDR3 sequence (DNA): TGTGCCAGCAGTAACGTGGGGCAGCCCCAGCATTTT. This translates into CASSNVGQPQHF.

This clone has more than one count but fewer than ten. The chain employs TRBV2 and TRBJ1-5; 7 positions match TRBD1. CDR1 is SNHLY and CDR2 is FYNNEI in the germline V gene. The CDR3 extends over 13 amino acids. V shed 6 bases and J 7 bases; nucleotides not matched to a gene: 6. CDR3 nucleotide sequence: TGTGCCAGCAGCCCCGGGACAGCCCAGCCCCAGCATTTT. Translation: CASSPGTAQPQHF.

V gene TRBV7-2 combines with J gene TRBJ2-3, with D unresolved. Per the germline V gene, CDR1 is SGHTA and CDR2 is FQGNSA. This CDR3 is built from 14 residues. The V and J ends lost 1 base and 8 bases respectively, with 13 bases between them. The DNA for the CDR3 is TGTGCCAGCAGCTTAGGGCAAACACAGATTACGCAGTATTTT. As protein: CASSLGQTQITQYF.

DNA for the CDR3: TGTGCCATCAGTGACCAGGGAGAGGCCACTGAAGCTTTCTTT. Residues: CAISDQGEATEAFF. This chain joins TRBV10-3 and TRBJ1-1; D is perhaps TRBD1 (5 bases). CDR3 size: 14 residues. V lost 3 bases to trimming and J lost 4 bases, with 12 bases between them. Germline values: CDR1 ENHRY, CDR2 SYGVKD.

The chain links TRBV29-1 to TRBJ2-1, with D perhaps matching TRBD2 (5 bases). The CDR3 loop spans 13 amino acids. V lost 3 bases, J lost 7 bases, and 13 bases lay in between. Germline assignment: CDR1 SQVTM and CDR2 ANQGSEA. CDR3 in DNA: TGCAGCGTTGAGGGATTGACTACAAATGAGCAGTTCTTC. The encoded protein is CSVEGLTTNEQFF.

The genes are TRBV5-1 and TRBJ2-2; 8 nucleotides agree with TRBD2. The CDR3 covers 14 residues. Looked up from germline, CDR1 is SGHRS and CDR2 is YFSETQ. V dropped 3 bases and J dropped 5; count of bases not matched to a gene: 3. The DNA of the CDR3 is TGCGCCAGCAGCTCAGCGGGAGATACCGGGGAGCTGTTTTTT. It specifies CASSSAGDTGELFF. The full variable domain, with the rest looked up from reference TRBV5-1 and TRBJ2-2, is KAGVTQTPRYLIKTRGQQVTLSCSPISGHRSVSWYQQTPGQGLQFLFEYFSETQRNKGNFPGRFSGRQFSNSRSEMNVSTLELGDSALYLCASSSAGDTGELFFGEGSRLTVL.

This clone was found a few times. V gene TRBV15 combines with J gene TRBJ2-1, with 10 bases that match TRBD1. The V gene's germline CDR1 is LNHNV and CDR2 YYDKDF (reference sequence). The V gene end was trimmed by 3 bases and the J gene end by 6 bases; junction bases not matched to a gene: 5. CDR3 length: 15 residues. The CDR3 sequence is CATSSGTGATNEQFF. CDR3 bases: TGTGCCACCAGCAGCGGGACAGGGGCGACCAATGAGCAGTTCTTC.

The chain is built from TRBV5-4 and TRBJ2-2, with a weak D call TRBD2 (6 bases). The germline V and J ends were trimmed by 4 bases and 1 base, with 17 bases remaining between them. This CDR3 contains 17 residues. Germline V CDR1 and CDR2: SGHNT, YYREEE (reference sequence). The CDR3 region has the DNA TGTGCCAGCAGCCCCGGAGGGGCAGCGGGGAACACCGGGGAGCTGTTTTTT. It encodes CASSPGGAAGNTGELFF.